This T cell receptor beta chain was retrieved from a study of T cell clones after liver transplantation. The study's findings and limits: Compared with third party-reactive sequences, donor-reactive ones declined more, independent of withdrawal success.

The V gene's germline CDR1 is LNHDA and CDR2 SQIVND (reference sequence). With V trimmed by 5 bases and J by 3 bases, 13 bases remained unmatched. There are 18 residues in the CDR3. Regarding this clone: Antigen: not known.

Libraries were prepared by immunoSEQ multiplex PCR; TCRdb keeps only in-frame clonotypes and omits some of them. The table includes about 45,000 clones, around 84% detected once. The chain couples TRBV19 to TRBJ1-4; 9 bases match TRBD1. The source of this sequence is a human patient who received a liver transplant. The graft donor may be the source of some T cells. The material sequenced was CD4+ T cells from blood, taken 24 months after liver transplant. For the CDR3, the DNA is TGTGCCAGTAGTCCACGGGGCCGACAGGGGGGATCTAATGAAAAACTGTTTTTT. It yields the protein CASSPRGRQGGSNEKLFF.